This T cell receptor (beta chain) stems from a study of cytomegalovirus exposure and HLA in healthy donors. Overall study findings and caveats: The classifier, whose performance was assessed in both the original and validation cohorts, reportedly diagnosed cytomegalovirus status with high specificity and sensitivity. Upon later analysis, TCR association rates were observed to vary by HLA locus, being highest for DRB1 and lowest for HLA-C.

This CDR3 has 15 amino acids. Germline V gives CDR1 MNHNS, CDR2 SASEGT. V dropped 6 bases and J dropped 2; count of bases not matched to a gene: 5. Concerning this clone: Its antigen is not known.

This PCR relied on a set of 60 Vbeta primers and 13 Jbeta primers. The assay was immunoSEQ multiplex PCR, and TCRdb's table has in-frame clones only and misses some. There are about 180,000 clones in the sample; 82% occur only once, and about 1.6% lies in the top ten. The sequencing input was PBMCs. This clonotype was sampled from a man aged 35-49 years in good health and CMV-seronegative. The V gene is TRBV6-1, the J gene TRBJ2-3; TRBD2 agrees at 10 bases. DNA for the CDR3: TGTGCCAGCAGGGGTAGCGGGAGGCACACAGATACGCAGTATTTT. This codes for CASRGSGRHTDTQYF.